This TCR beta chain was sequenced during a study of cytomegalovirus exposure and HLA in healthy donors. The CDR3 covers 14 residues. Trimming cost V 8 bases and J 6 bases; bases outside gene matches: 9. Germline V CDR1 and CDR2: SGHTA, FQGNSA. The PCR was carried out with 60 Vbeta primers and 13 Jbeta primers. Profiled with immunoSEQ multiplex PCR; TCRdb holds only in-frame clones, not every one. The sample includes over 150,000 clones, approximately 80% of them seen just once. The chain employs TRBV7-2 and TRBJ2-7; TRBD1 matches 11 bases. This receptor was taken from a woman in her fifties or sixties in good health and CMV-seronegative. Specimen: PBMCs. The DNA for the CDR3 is TGTGCCAGCTCGGAAAGGACAGGGGGCGGCGAGCAGTACTTC. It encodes CASSERTGGGEQYF.